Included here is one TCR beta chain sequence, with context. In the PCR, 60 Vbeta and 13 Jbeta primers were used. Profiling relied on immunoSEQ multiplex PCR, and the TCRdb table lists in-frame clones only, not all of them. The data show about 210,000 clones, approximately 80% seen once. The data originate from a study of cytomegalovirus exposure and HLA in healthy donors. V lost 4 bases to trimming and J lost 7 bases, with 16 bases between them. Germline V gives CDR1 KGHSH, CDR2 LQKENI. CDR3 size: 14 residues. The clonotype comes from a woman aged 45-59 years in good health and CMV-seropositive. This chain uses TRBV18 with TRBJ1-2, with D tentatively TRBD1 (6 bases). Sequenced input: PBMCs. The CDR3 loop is CASSQDRPNGGYTF. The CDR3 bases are TGTGCCAGCTCACAAGACAGGCCAAATGGTGGCTACACCTTC.